The sequence of this T cell receptor (beta chain) was determined in a study of T cell repertoires in cytomegalovirus infection. One entry per CDR3 protein, called by TCRdb with MiXCR from the reads. The sample has 630,000 or so distinct CDR3 sequences, approximately 25% seen once. This clonotype was seen just once. Trimming cost V 6 bases and J 6 bases, with 17 bases left between them. The CDR3 runs to 15 residues. The receptor was derived from a human donor in good health (CMV status not recorded). Some clones in this sample may be carry-over from other donors' samples. The sequencing sample was made of CD8+ T cells from PBMCs. The V and J genes are TRBV12-3 or TRBV12-4 and TRBJ2-2; perhaps TRBD2 as D (7 bases). DNA of the CDR3: TGTGCCAGCAGCTCCGACGGGGGGCACTCCGGGGAGCTGTTTTTT. Its protein product is CASSSDGGHSGELFF.